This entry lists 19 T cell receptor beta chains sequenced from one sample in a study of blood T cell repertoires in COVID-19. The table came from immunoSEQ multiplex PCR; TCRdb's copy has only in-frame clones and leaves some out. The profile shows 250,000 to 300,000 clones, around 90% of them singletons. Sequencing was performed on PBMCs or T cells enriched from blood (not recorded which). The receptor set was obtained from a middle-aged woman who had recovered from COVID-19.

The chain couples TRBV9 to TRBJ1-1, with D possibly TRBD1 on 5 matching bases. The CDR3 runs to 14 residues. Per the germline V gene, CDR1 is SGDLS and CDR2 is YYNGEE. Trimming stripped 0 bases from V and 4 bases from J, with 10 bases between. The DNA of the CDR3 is TGTGCCAGCAGCGTAGATCCAGGGCGCACTGAAGCTTTCTTT. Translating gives CASSVDPGRTEAFF.

CDR3 DNA: TGTGCCAGCAGCCCCCTCTCGACAGGTTCCTATAATTCACCCCTCCACTTT. This sequence encodes CASSPLSTGSYNSPLHF. The V call is TRBV7-8, the J call TRBJ1-6; possible D gene TRBD1, 6 bases. Trimming removed 5 bases at V and 1 base at J, with 15 bases between. There are 17 residues in the CDR3. CDR1 and CDR2 (germline): SGHVS, FQNEAQ.

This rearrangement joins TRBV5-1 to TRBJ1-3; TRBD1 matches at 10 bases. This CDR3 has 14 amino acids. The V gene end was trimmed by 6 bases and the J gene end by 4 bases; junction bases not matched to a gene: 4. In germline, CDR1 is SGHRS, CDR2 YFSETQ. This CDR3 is CASKRQGAGNTIYF. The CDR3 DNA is TGCGCCAGCAAGCGACAGGGGGCAGGAAACACCATATATTTT.

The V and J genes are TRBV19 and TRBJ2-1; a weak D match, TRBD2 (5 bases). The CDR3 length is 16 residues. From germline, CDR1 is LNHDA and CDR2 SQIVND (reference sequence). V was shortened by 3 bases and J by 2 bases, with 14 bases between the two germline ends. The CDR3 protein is CASSIGRAVTYNEQFF. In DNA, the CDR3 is TGTGCCAGTAGTATCGGGCGGGCCGTTACCTACAATGAGCAGTTCTTC.

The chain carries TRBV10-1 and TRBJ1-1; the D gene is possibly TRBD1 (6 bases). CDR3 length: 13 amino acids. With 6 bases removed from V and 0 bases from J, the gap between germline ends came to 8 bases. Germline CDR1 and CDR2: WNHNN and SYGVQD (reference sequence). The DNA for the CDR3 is TGCGCCAGCAGGGACAGTTTGAACACTGAAGCTTTCTTT. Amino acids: CASRDSLNTEAFF.

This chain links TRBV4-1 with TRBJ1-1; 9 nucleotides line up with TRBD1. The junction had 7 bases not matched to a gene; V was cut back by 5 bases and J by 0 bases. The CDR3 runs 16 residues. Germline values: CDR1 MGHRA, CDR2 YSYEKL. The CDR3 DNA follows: TGCGCCAGCAGCAACAACAGGGGGCGAATGAACACTGAAGCTTTCTTT. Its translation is CASSNNRGRMNTEAFF.

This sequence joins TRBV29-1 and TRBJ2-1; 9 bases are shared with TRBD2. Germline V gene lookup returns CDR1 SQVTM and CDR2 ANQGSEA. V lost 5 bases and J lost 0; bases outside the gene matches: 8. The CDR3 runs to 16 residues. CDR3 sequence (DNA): TGCAGCGTTAGTCCTAGCGGGATGAGCTCCTACAATGAGCAGTTCTTC. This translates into CSVSPSGMSSYNEQFF.

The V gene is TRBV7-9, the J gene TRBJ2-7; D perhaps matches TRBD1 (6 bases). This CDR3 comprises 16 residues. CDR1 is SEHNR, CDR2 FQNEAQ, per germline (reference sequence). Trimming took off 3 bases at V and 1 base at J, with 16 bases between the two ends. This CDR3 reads CASSFQKTQGSYEQYF. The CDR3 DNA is TGTGCCAGCAGCTTTCAAAAAACTCAGGGGTCCTACGAGCAGTACTTC. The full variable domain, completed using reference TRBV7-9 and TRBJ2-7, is DTGVSQNPRHKITKRGQNVTFRCDPISEHNRLYWYRQTLGQGPEFLTYFQNEAQLEKSRLLSDRFSAERPKGSFSTLEIQRTEQGDSAMYLCASSFQKTQGSYEQYFGPGTRLTVT.

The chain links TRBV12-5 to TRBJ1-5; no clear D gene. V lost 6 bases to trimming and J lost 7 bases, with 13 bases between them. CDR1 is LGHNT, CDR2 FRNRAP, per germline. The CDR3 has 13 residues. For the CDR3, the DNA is TGTGCTAGTGGATATAGAGAGGAACAGCCCCAGCATTTT. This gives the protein CASGYREEQPQHF.

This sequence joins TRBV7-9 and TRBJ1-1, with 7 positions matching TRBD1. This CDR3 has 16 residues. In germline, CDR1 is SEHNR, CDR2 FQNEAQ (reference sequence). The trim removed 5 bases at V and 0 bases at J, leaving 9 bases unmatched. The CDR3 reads CASSHRPGTVNTEAFF. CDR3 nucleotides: TGTGCCAGCAGCCATAGGCCCGGGACAGTGAACACTGAAGCTTTCTTT.

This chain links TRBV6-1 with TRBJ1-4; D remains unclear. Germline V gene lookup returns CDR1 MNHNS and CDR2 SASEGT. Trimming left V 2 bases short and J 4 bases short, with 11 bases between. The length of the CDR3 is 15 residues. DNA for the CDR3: TGTGCCAGCAGTGAAATCAGGCAGGATAATGAAAAACTGTTTTTT. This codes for CASSEIRQDNEKLFF.

The CDR3 DNA reads TGCAGCGTTGAAAGGCTAGCCACCTACAATGAGCAGTTCTTC. This sequence encodes CSVERLATYNEQFF. This chain joins TRBV29-1 and TRBJ2-1; possible D gene TRBD2, 5 bases. Germline assignment: CDR1 SQVTM and CDR2 ANQGSEA. The CDR3 runs 14 residues. Trimming took off 2 bases at V and 2 bases at J, with 10 bases between the two ends.

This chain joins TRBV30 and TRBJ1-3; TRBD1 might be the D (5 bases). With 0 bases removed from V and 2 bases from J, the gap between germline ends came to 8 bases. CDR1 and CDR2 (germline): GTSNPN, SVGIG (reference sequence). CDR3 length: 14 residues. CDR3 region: CAWSVAGPGNTIYF. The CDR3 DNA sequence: TGTGCCTGGAGTGTGGCAGGGCCTGGAAACACCATATATTTT.

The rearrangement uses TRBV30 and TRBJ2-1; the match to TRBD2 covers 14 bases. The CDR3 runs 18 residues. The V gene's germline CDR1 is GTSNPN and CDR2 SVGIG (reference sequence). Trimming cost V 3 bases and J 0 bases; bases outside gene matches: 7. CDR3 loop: CAWRPGTSGSSSYNEQFF. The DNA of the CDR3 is TGTGCCTGGAGGCCCGGGACTAGCGGGAGTAGCTCCTACAATGAGCAGTTCTTC.

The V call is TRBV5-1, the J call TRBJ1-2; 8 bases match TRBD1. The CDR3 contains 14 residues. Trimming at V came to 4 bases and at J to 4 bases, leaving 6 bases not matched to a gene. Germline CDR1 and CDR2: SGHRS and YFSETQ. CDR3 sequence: CASSPDRGAYGYTF. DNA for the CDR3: TGCGCCAGCAGCCCTGACAGGGGAGCCTATGGCTACACCTTC.

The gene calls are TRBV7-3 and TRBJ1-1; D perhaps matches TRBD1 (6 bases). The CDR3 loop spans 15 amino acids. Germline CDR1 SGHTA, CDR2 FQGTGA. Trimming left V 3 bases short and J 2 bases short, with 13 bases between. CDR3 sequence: CASSLTGTHNTEAFF. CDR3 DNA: TGTGCCAGCAGCTTGACCGGGACACACAACACTGAAGCTTTCTTT.

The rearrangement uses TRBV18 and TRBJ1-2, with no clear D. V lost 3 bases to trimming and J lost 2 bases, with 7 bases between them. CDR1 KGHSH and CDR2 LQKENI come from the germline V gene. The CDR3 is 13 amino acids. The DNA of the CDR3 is TGTGCCAGCTCACCGGAACAGAACTATGGCTACACCTTC. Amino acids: CASSPEQNYGYTF.

In DNA form, the CDR3 reads TGCGCCAGCAGCCAGGGACTAGACTCCTACGAGCAGTACTTC. As protein: CASSQGLDSYEQYF. This chain links TRBV5-1 with TRBJ2-7, with TRBD2 matching over 8 bases. The ends lost 4 bases at V and 0 bases at J; junction bases unmatched: 3. CDR3 length: 14 residues. CDR1 and CDR2 from the germline V gene are SGHRS and YFSETQ.

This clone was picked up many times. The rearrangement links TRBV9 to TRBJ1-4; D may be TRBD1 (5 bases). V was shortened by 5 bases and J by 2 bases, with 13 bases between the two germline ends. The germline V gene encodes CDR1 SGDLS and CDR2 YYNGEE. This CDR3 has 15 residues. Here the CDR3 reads CASSLGVGTNEKLFF. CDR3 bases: TGTGCCAGCAGTTTAGGGGTCGGGACTAATGAAAAACTGTTTTTT. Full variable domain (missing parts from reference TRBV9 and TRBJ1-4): DSGVTQTPKHLITATGQRVTLRCSPRSGDLSVYWYQQSLDQGLQFLIQYYNGEERAKGNILERFSAQQFPDLHSELNLSSLELGDSALYFCASSLGVGTNEKLFFGSGTQLSVL.